Shown below are 3 T cell receptor beta chains from a single sample sequenced in a study of naive and memory T cell subsets. An equimolar mix of two oligonucleotides served as the beta constant-region primer for TRBC1 and TRBC2. TCRdb re-derived calls from the UMI-ligation and nested PCR reads in MiXCR, one entry per CDR3 protein. There are around 5,700 distinct CDR3 sequences in the sample; roughly 7.3% occur only once, and 45% lies in the top ten. Input material: effector memory CD8+ T cells from blood. Subset of the sample: effector memory, CD45RA- CD27-. These receptors all come from a human donor in good health.

This clonotype was seen repeatedly, ten times or more. The J gene is TRBJ1-1, the V gene TRBV20-1, with D possibly being TRBD1 (6 bases). CDR3 length equals 14 residues. The germline V and J ends were trimmed by 6 bases and 1 base, with 15 bases remaining between them. CDR1 and CDR2 from the germline V gene are DFQATT and SNEGSKA (reference sequence). Written as DNA, the CDR3 is TGCAGTGCCAAACAACCGGACAGGAACACTGAAGCTTTCTTT. Amino acid sequence: CSAKQPDRNTEAFF.

This clonotype was counted between two and nine times. The rearrangement uses TRBV4-1 and TRBJ1-2; the D is unclear. V shed 4 bases and J shed 4 bases, with 13 bases lying between them. The CDR3 runs 14 residues. Per the germline V gene, CDR1 is MGHRA and CDR2 is YSYEKL. CDR3 nucleotides: TGCGCCAGCAGCCCAGCAGGCAGGCCCTATGGCTACACCTTC. Protein: CASSPAGRPYGYTF.

In its sample, this clonotype was seen many times. The chain is built from TRBV6-2 or TRBV6-3 and TRBJ2-1, with 7 bases matching TRBD2. This CDR3 comprises 14 residues. With 4 bases clipped from V and 8 bases from J, the junction kept 8 bases outside the gene matches. Germline V lookup: CDR1 MNHEY, CDR2 SVGEGT. The CDR3 bases are TGTGCCAGCAGTTCGGCGGGAGAGGTCGATGAGCAGTTCTTC. Translating gives CASSSAGEVDEQFF.